This T cell receptor beta chain is drawn from a study of T-cell reconstitution after alpha-beta-depleted transplantation in children. This clonotype was recorded a few times. Researchers prepared the TCRbeta library using unique molecular identifiers, the study reports. TCRdb re-called the PCR reads with MiXCR, one entry per CDR3 protein. The table lists about 370,000 distinct CDR3 sequences, about 20% of them singletons. Trimming stripped 0 bases from V and 8 bases from J, with 14 bases between. This CDR3 has 14 residues. Germline lookup yields CDR1 SGHRS and CDR2 YFSETQ. The chain is built from TRBV5-1 and TRBJ1-2; maybe TRBD1 (5 bases). The sequence was obtained from a human donor who donated a stem cell graft to a child with acute myeloid leukemia. The source material was PBMCs from the stem cell graft donor, sampled from the stem cell graft. The chain's CDR3 is CASSLAVSGHGYTF. CDR3 coding DNA: TGCGCCAGCAGCTTGGCGGTTTCAGGGCACGGCTACACCTTC.